This T cell receptor beta chain emerged from a study of siplizumab effects on memory and regulatory T cells. Cells of the mixed lymphocyte reaction were cocultured at 37 degrees C for about six days. Trimming left V 5 bases short and J 3 bases short, with 20 bases between. The germline V gene encodes CDR1 SEHNR and CDR2 FQNEAQ (reference sequence). The CDR3 loop spans 16 amino acids. In the case of this clone: The antigen is unknown.

Sequenced by immunoSEQ multiplex PCR; TCRdb stores in-frame clones only, minus some. Of about 3,400 clones listed, around 54% were seen once; the top ten hold about two fifths. Sequenced input: CFSE-low (dividing) CD8+ T cells sorted from an allogeneic mixed lymphocyte reaction. The receptor's source is a human donor in good health; the cells came from an allogeneic mixed lymphocyte reaction. Some clones in this sample may be carry-over from other donors' samples. The V call is TRBV7-9, the J call TRBJ2-7, with D tentatively TRBD2 (6 bases). The CDR3 sequence is CASSDALAQSFYEQYF. Here the CDR3 DNA reads TGTGCCAGCAGCGACGCACTAGCTCAGTCTTTCTACGAGCAGTACTTC.